This TCR beta chain was sequenced in a study of identical twins. In germline, CDR1 is SGDLS, CDR2 YYNGEE. The CDR3 is 15 amino acids. With V trimmed by 3 bases and J by 1 base, 6 bases remained unmatched. With respect to this clonotype: The antigen is undetermined.

A single record per CDR3 protein comes from TCRdb applying MiXCR to the 5' RACE reads. The sample lists about 200,000 distinct CDR3 sequences, around 6.5% occurring once. Points from the study as a whole: Beta out-of-frame sequences showed weaker excess sharing between twins.

This sample was shared with a second study, whose subject was T cells expressing NK-cell markers.

The sample was CD8+ T cells sorted from blood. The chain has TRBV9 and TRBJ1-1; the match to TRBD1 covers 7 bases. The receptor was isolated from a woman under 30 in good health. The CDR3 region has the DNA TGTGCCAGCAGCGACCACCGACAGGGGAACACTGAAGCTTTCTTT. It translates to CASSDHRQGNTEAFF. Using reference TRBV9 and TRBJ1-1 for the parts outside the CDR3, the full variable domain is DSGVTQTPKHLITATGQRVTLRCSPRSGDLSVYWYQQSLDQGLQFLIQYYNGEERAKGNILERFSAQQFPDLHSELNLSSLELGDSALYFCASSDHRQGNTEAFFGQGTRLTVV.